This T cell receptor beta chain comes out of a study of glioma-infiltrating T cells. Per germline, CDR1 LGHNA and CDR2 YSLEER. The V and J ends lost 0 bases and 1 base respectively, with 9 bases between them. The CDR3 covers 15 residues. Study-level findings and limits: Non-neoplastic patients had below-expected tissue-blood divergence, while all gliomas exceeded expectation. Tissue and blood shared very few CDR3 sequences.

There are many counts of this clonotype. What it binds is unknown. TCR alpha and beta CDR3 regions were amplified from RNA using iRepertoire nested multiplex PCR. Input was roughly 100-450 ng of tissue mRNA or PBMC total RNA. TCRdb itself ran the multiplex PCR reads through MiXCR, one entry per CDR3 protein. Of about 200,000 distinct CDR3 sequences in the sample, 32% were seen once. The receptor was isolated from a human donor with low-grade glioma or glioblastoma, undergoing nonglioma brain surgery, or in good health (not recorded which). Material: glioma tissue, nonneoplastic brain tissue, or PBMCs (not recorded which). The chain has TRBV4-3 and TRBJ1-2; D not resolved. In DNA, the CDR3 is TGCGCCAGCAGCCAAGATAGTGGGAATAACTATGGCTACACCTTC. It encodes CASSQDSGNNYGYTF.